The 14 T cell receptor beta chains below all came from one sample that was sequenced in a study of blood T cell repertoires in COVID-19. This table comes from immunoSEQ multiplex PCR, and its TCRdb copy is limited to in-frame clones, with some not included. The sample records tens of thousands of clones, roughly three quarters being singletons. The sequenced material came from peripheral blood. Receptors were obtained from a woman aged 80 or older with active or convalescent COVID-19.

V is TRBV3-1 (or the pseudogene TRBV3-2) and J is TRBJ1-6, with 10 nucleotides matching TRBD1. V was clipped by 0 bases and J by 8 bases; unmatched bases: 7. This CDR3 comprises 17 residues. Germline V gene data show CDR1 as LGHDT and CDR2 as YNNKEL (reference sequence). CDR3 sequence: CASSQDWRDRGDSPLHF. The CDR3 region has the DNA TGTGCCAGCAGCCAAGATTGGAGGGACAGGGGAGATTCACCCCTCCACTTT.

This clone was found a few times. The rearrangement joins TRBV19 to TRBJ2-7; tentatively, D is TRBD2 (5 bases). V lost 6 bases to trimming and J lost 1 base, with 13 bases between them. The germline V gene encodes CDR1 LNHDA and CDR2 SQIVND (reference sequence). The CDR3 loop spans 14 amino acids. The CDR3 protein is CASRLGGSSYEQYF. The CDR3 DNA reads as TGTGCCAGTAGGTTAGGAGGCTCTTCCTACGAGCAGTACTTC.

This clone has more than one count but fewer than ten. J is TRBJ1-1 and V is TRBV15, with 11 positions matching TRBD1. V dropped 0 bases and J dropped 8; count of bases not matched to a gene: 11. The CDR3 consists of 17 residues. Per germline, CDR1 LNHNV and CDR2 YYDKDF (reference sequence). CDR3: CATSRDHGQGAIGEAFF. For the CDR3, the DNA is TGTGCCACCAGCAGAGATCACGGACAGGGGGCGATCGGGGAAGCTTTCTTT.

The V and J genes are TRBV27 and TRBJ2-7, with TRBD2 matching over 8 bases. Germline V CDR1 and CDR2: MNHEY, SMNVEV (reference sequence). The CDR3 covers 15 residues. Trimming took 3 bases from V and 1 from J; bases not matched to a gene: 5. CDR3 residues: CASSFRGGGSYEQYF. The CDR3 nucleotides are TGTGCCAGCAGTTTCCGGGGGGGTGGTTCCTACGAGCAGTACTTC.

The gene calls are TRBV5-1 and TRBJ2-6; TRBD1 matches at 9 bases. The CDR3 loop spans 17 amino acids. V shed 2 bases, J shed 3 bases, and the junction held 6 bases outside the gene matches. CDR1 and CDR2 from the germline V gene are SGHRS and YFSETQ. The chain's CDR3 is CASSFRDRVSGANVLTF. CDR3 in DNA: TGCGCCAGCAGCTTCCGGGACAGGGTGAGTGGGGCCAACGTCCTGACTTTC.

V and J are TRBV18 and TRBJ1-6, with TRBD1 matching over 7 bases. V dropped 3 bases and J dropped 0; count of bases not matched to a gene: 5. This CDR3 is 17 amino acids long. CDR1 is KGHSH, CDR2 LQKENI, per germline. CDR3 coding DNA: TGTGCCAGCTCACCTGACAGGGTGAGCTCCTATAATTCACCCCTCCACTTT. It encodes CASSPDRVSSYNSPLHF.

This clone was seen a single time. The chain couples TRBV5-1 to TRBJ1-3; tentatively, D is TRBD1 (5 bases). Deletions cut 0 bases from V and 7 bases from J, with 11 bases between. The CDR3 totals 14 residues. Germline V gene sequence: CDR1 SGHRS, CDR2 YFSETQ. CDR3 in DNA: TGCGCCAGCAGCTTGGAGGGGTTGGGGAACACCATATATTTT. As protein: CASSLEGLGNTIYF.

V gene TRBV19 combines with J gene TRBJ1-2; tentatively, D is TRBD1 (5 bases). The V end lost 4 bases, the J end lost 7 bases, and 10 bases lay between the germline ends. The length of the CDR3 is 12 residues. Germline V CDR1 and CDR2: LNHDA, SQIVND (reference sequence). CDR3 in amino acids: CASSNQGGGYTF. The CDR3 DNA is TGTGCCAGTAGTAACCAGGGTGGTGGCTACACCTTC.

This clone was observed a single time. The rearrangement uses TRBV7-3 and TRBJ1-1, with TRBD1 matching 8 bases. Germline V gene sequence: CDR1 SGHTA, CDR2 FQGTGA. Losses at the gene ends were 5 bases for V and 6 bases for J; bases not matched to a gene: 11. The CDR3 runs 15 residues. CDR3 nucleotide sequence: TGTGCCAGCAGCCCCAGGACAGGGAGAGACGCTGAAGCTTTCTTT. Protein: CASSPRTGRDAEAFF.

This CDR3 reads CASSEDKLAYEQYF. The CDR3 region has the DNA TGTGCCAGTAGCGAGGACAAATTGGCCTACGAGCAGTACTTC. The gene calls are TRBV19 and TRBJ2-7; the D gene is possibly TRBD1 (5 bases). Germline assignment: CDR1 LNHDA and CDR2 SQIVND (reference sequence). With 6 bases removed from V and 2 bases from J, the gap between germline ends came to 14 bases. This CDR3 region has 14 residues.

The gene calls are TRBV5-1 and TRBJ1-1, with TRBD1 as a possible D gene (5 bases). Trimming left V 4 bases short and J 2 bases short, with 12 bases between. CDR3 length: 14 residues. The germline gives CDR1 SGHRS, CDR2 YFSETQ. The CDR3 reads CASSPRQGNTEAFF. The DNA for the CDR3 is TGCGCCAGCAGCCCCCGCCAGGGCAACACTGAAGCTTTCTTT.

In DNA, the CDR3 is TGTGCCAGCAGTGAGAAGGAAGAGACACCATTACTTGAAGCTTTCTTT. Encoded protein: CASSEKEETPLLEAFF. V usage is TRBV2 and J usage is TRBJ1-1; D gene unclear. Germline CDR1 and CDR2: SNHLY and FYNNEI. Trimming shortened V by 3 bases and J by 7 bases, and 21 bases separated the two germline ends. There are 16 residues in the CDR3.

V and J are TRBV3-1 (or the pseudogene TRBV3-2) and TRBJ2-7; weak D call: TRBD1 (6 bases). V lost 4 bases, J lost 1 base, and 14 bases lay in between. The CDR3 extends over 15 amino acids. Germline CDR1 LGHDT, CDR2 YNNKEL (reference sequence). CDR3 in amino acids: CASSPGQILSYEQYF. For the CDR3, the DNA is TGTGCCAGCAGCCCCGGACAGATCCTTTCCTACGAGCAGTACTTC.

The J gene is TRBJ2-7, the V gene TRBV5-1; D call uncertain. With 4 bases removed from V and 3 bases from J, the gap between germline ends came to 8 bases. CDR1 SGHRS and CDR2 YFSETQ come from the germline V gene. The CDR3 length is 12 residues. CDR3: CASSQDNYEQYF. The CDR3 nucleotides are TGCGCCAGCAGCCAAGACAACTACGAGCAGTACTTC.